One and the same sample provided the 14 T cell receptor beta chains below, sequenced in a study of blood T cell repertoires in COVID-19. The table came from immunoSEQ multiplex PCR; TCRdb's copy has only in-frame clones and leaves some out. The sample carries 99,000 or so clones, approximately 76% recorded once. Sequencing was performed on peripheral blood. These receptors were collected from a woman in her 70s with acute or convalescent COVID-19.

The chain uses TRBV12-3 or TRBV12-4 and TRBJ2-7; D is possibly TRBD1 (6 bases). V was trimmed by 7 bases and J by 5 bases, leaving 15 bases between them. The CDR3 length is 13 residues. The CDR3 DNA reads TGTGCCAGCAACCTAGGACAGAAAGACGAGCAGTACTTC. Its protein is CASNLGQKDEQYF.

The chain employs TRBV12-5 and TRBJ1-5, with 9 bases that match TRBD1. Germline V gene lookup returns CDR1 LGHNT and CDR2 FRNRAP. The J segment lost 4 bases and the V segment lost 5 bases, leaving 3 bases of the junction unmatched. CDR3 length: 14 residues. In DNA, the CDR3 is TGTGCTAGTGGTCCGGGACAGGGAAATCAGCCCCAGCATTTT. Protein product: CASGPGQGNQPQHF.

This CDR3 reads CASSYGGATYNEQFF. CDR3 sequence (DNA): TGTGCCAGCAGCTACGGGGGGGCAACCTACAATGAGCAGTTCTTC. The chain is built from TRBV13 and TRBJ2-1; the match to TRBD2 covers 8 bases. The CDR3 covers 15 residues. J gave up 2 bases and V 4 bases, and 4 bases lay outside the gene matches. CDR1 and CDR2 from the germline V gene are PRHDT and FYEKMQ (reference sequence).

This chain links TRBV30 with TRBJ1-3; tentatively, D is TRBD1 (5 bases). The germline V and J ends were trimmed by 7 bases and 1 base, with 14 bases remaining between them. The CDR3 spans 14 residues. Germline V gene lookup returns CDR1 GTSNPN and CDR2 SVGIG (reference sequence). This CDR3 reads CALSTGGSGNTIYF. The CDR3 region has the DNA TGTGCCTTGTCGACGGGGGGTTCTGGAAACACCATATATTTT.

This chain joins TRBV19 and TRBJ1-1; TRBD1 is a possible D gene (5 bases). CDR1 is LNHDA and CDR2 is SQIVND in the germline V gene (reference sequence). With 7 bases removed from V and 1 base from J, the gap between germline ends came to 13 bases. The length of the CDR3 is 14 residues. CDR3 nucleotides: TGTGCCAGTAACGGACACCTAAGGAACACTGAAGCTTTCTTT. Its protein is CASNGHLRNTEAFF.

The rearrangement uses TRBV11-2 and TRBJ2-7; the match to TRBD1 covers 7 bases. The CDR3 is made up of 14 amino acids. CDR1 and CDR2 (germline): SGHAT, FQNNGV. The V segment lost 5 bases and the J segment 5 bases; nucleotides outside the gene matches: 9. The CDR3 DNA reads as TGTGCCAGCAGCCTCACCGGGACAGTAGACGAGCAGTACTTC. It translates to CASSLTGTVDEQYF. The whole variable domain, remainder taken from reference TRBV11-2 and TRBJ2-7, is EAGVAQSPRYKIIEKRQSVAFWCNPISGHATLYWYQQILGQGPKLLIQFQNNGVVDDSQLPKDRFSAERLKGVDSTLKIQPAKLEDSAVYLCASSLTGTVDEQYFGPGTRLTVT.

The chain combines TRBV15 with TRBJ2-7, with a tentative D call TRBD1 (6 bases). The germline V and J ends were trimmed by 1 base and 0 bases, with 13 bases remaining between them. Per germline, CDR1 LNHNV and CDR2 YYDKDF (reference sequence). This CDR3 contains 16 residues. CDR3 protein: CATSRGQGPYSYEQYF. The CDR3 coding sequence is TGTGCCACCAGCAGAGGGCAGGGGCCCTACTCCTACGAGCAGTACTTC.

This clone turned up a few times. This rearrangement joins TRBV3-1 (or the pseudogene TRBV3-2) to TRBJ1-2; 7 nucleotides agree with TRBD1. J was trimmed by 7 bases and V by 3 bases; bases with no gene match: 8. Germline V gene sequence: CDR1 LGHDT, CDR2 YNNKEL (reference sequence). This CDR3 region has 14 residues. This CDR3 is CASSQQGVGVGYTF. CDR3 coding DNA: TGTGCCAGCAGCCAGCAGGGGGTTGGGGTTGGCTACACCTTC.

This chain joins TRBV6-5 and TRBJ2-7, with 8 bases aligning to TRBD1. The germline gives CDR1 MNHEY, CDR2 SVGAGI. CDR3 length equals 15 residues. Losses at the gene ends were 5 bases for V and 1 base for J; bases not matched to a gene: 7. CDR3: CASSNSGGASYEQYF. In DNA, the CDR3 is TGTGCCAGCAGTAATTCAGGGGGCGCTTCCTACGAGCAGTACTTC.

V and J are TRBV28 and TRBJ2-5, with TRBD1 matching over 8 bases. Germline V gene data show CDR1 as MDHEN and CDR2 as SYDVKM. J was trimmed by 5 bases and V by 6 bases; bases with no gene match: 11. This CDR3 is built from 15 residues. The CDR3 bases are TGTGCCAGCAGGGAGACAGGGGAGATTTGGGAGACCCAGTACTTC. It yields the protein CASRETGEIWETQYF.

This clone came up a few times. This chain connects TRBV3-1 (or the pseudogene TRBV3-2) to TRBJ1-1, with a possible D match to TRBD1 (6 bases). This CDR3 has 14 residues. V lost 0 bases, J lost 4 bases, and 9 bases lay in between. Germline CDR1 and CDR2: LGHDT and YNNKEL (reference sequence). The CDR3 DNA follows: TGTGCCAGCAGCCAAGATCACAGGGTCACTGAAGCTTTCTTT. Encoded protein: CASSQDHRVTEAFF.

This clone was detected only a few times. The chain links TRBV11-2 to TRBJ2-2; TRBD2 matches 8 bases. Germline loops: CDR1 SGHAT, CDR2 FQNNGV. CDR3 length: 17 residues. Trimming cost V 2 bases and J 5 bases; bases outside gene matches: 10. The CDR3 bases are TGTGCCAGCAGCTTACACCCGGGACTAGACCAGACCGGGGAGCTGTTTTTT. Translating gives CASSLHPGLDQTGELFF. The complete variable domain, with remaining parts taken from reference TRBV11-2 and TRBJ2-2, reads EAGVAQSPRYKIIEKRQSVAFWCNPISGHATLYWYQQILGQGPKLLIQFQNNGVVDDSQLPKDRFSAERLKGVDSTLKIQPAKLEDSAVYLCASSLHPGLDQTGELFFGEGSRLTVL.

The rearrangement joins TRBV19 to TRBJ2-7; perhaps TRBD1 as D (5 bases). Per the germline V gene, CDR1 is LNHDA and CDR2 is SQIVND (reference sequence). V was shortened by 5 bases and J by 3 bases, with 20 bases between the two germline ends. This CDR3 comprises 16 residues. The CDR3 sequence is CASSPAAGRKGYEQYF. The CDR3 nucleotides are TGTGCCAGTAGTCCCGCGGCAGGGCGCAAGGGCTACGAGCAGTACTTC.

This clone was seen more than once but under ten times. The chain uses TRBV2 and TRBJ1-2; D might be TRBD1 (6 bases). CDR3 length: 14 residues. The V end lost 0 bases, the J end lost 2 bases, and 7 bases lay between the germline ends. CDR1 and CDR2 from the germline V gene are SNHLY and FYNNEI. The CDR3 protein is CASSEARGNYGYTF. The CDR3 DNA reads TGTGCCAGCAGTGAAGCTAGGGGGAACTATGGCTACACCTTC.